These 16 T cell receptor beta chains originate from one sample sequenced in a study of CD8 T cell repertoires and HIV-1 epitope variants. TCRdb's copy holds only in-frame clones and misses some; the assay was immunoSEQ multiplex PCR. This repertoire shows about 5,300 clones, about 60% found once; its top ten account for approximately 43%. No antigen is known for these receptors. Specimen: cultured CD8+ T cells derived from PBMCs. All receptors derive from a male donor with HIV.

The genes are TRBV2 and TRBJ2-7; 12 positions agree with TRBD2. The CDR3 consists of 16 residues. The ends lost 6 bases at V and 3 bases at J; junction bases unmatched: 9. CDR1 SNHLY and CDR2 FYNNEI come from the germline V gene. The CDR3 spells CASRETSGSQGYEQYF. The CDR3, as DNA: TGTGCCAGCAGAGAGACTAGCGGGAGTCAAGGCTACGAGCAGTACTTC. Complete variable domain (other parts from reference TRBV2 and TRBJ2-7): EPEVTQTPSHQVTQMGQEVILRCVPISNHLYFYWYRQILGQKVEFLVSFYNNEISEKSEIFDDQFSVERPDGSNFTLKIRSTKLEDSAMYFCASRETSGSQGYEQYFGPGTRLTVT.

The chain has TRBV7-9 and TRBJ1-2, with no clear D. CDR1 and CDR2 from the germline V gene are SEHNR and FQNEAQ (reference sequence). V lost 2 bases to trimming and J lost 0 bases, with 1 base between them. CDR3 length: 12 residues. The CDR3 is CASSLPNYGYTF. CDR3 DNA sequence: TGTGCCAGCAGCTTACCTAACTATGGCTACACCTTC.

The V and J genes are TRBV6-5 and TRBJ2-3; D may be TRBD1 (6 bases). CDR1 and CDR2 (germline): MNHEY, SVGAGI. Trimming removed 7 bases from V and 1 base from J, with 12 bases in between. The CDR3 totals 14 residues. In DNA form, the CDR3 reads TGTGCCAGCACCACAGGGTATGGCACAGATACGCAGTATTTT. Translation gives CASTTGYGTDTQYF.

This clone was detected a few times. This chain links TRBV25-1 with TRBJ2-4; maybe TRBD2 (6 bases). There are 15 residues in the CDR3. V gave up 4 bases and J gave up 2 bases, with 12 bases separating them. Germline lookup yields CDR1 MGHDK and CDR2 SYGVNS. The CDR3 coding sequence is TGTGCCAGCAGTGGGGCAGGGAGGTCCAAAAACATTCAGTACTTC. The encoded protein is CASSGAGRSKNIQYF.

The chain uses TRBV6-6 and TRBJ2-1, with D possibly being TRBD2 (5 bases). Per germline, CDR1 MNHNY and CDR2 SVGAGI (reference sequence). The CDR3 is 15 amino acids. Between the trimmed V and J ends, which lost 5 bases and 0 bases, there was a span of 11 bases. As DNA, the CDR3 is TGTGCCAGCAGTAAAGAGGGTCCCTCCTACAATGAGCAGTTCTTC. Protein product: CASSKEGPSYNEQFF.

This clone came up once. The chain couples TRBV28 to TRBJ1-2; D perhaps matches TRBD1 (6 bases). The CDR3 is made up of 12 amino acids. CDR1 MDHEN and CDR2 SYDVKM come from the germline V gene. V was shortened by 11 bases and J by 7 bases, with 17 bases between the two germline ends. The CDR3 bases are TGTGCCGTAGGAGGGGGAGGTGGTGGCTACACCTTC. Translating gives CAVGGGGGGYTF.

V usage is TRBV4-2 and J usage is TRBJ1-4; weak D call: TRBD1 (6 bases). The germline CDR1 and CDR2 sequences are LGHNA and YNFKEQ. Trimming took 5 bases from V and 4 from J, leaving 11 bases between them. CDR3 size: 14 residues. The CDR3 DNA sequence: TGTGCCAGCAGCTTGGGGGGCAATAATGAAAAACTGTTTTTT. Its translation: CASSLGGNNEKLFF.

V is TRBV6-4 and J is TRBJ2-3, with D perhaps matching TRBD2 (5 bases). CDR1 and CDR2 (germline): MRHNA, SNTAGT. The CDR3 is made up of 15 amino acids. V was pared by 4 bases and J by 3 bases, with 14 bases between. CDR3 amino acids: CASSGERAGTDTQYF. DNA of the CDR3: TGTGCCAGCAGTGGGGAGAGGGCCGGGACAGATACGCAGTATTTT.

The V gene is TRBV7-6, the J gene TRBJ2-5; D is possibly TRBD1 (6 bases). V shed 9 bases and J shed 5 bases, with 19 bases lying between them. Looked up from germline, CDR1 is SGHVS and CDR2 is FNYEAQ. The CDR3 extends over 14 amino acids. The CDR3 reads CASTLLQGGETQYF. The CDR3 nucleotides are TGTGCCAGTACGTTACTACAGGGCGGGGAGACCCAGTACTTC.

This clone appeared a few times. The CDR3 nucleotides read TGTGCCAGCAGCTTACGGGGCTATGAGACCCAGTACTTC. It codes for CASSLRGYETQYF. This chain connects TRBV7-7 to TRBJ2-5; D possibly matches TRBD1 or TRBD2 (5 bases each). With 2 bases removed from V and 5 bases from J, the gap between germline ends came to 9 bases. Per the germline V gene, CDR1 is SSHAT and CDR2 is FNYEAQ (reference sequence). The CDR3 runs to 13 residues.

The chain carries TRBV30 and TRBJ2-5; no definite D call. Germline V CDR1 and CDR2: GTSNPN, SVGIG (reference sequence). The CDR3 consists of 12 residues. V lost 0 bases, J lost 3 bases, and 5 bases lay in between. CDR3 sequence (DNA): TGTGCCTGGAGTGTAATGGAAGAGACCCAGTACTTC. Translating it yields CAWSVMEETQYF.

This rearrangement joins TRBV27 to TRBJ2-7; 7 positions agree with TRBD1. CDR3 size: 13 residues. V shed 9 bases and J 3 bases; nucleotides not matched to a gene: 8. From germline, CDR1 is MNHEY and CDR2 SMNVEV (reference sequence). For the CDR3, the DNA is TGTGCCAGTGCGGACAGGCCTCGCTACGAGCAGTACTTC. Translated, it gives CASADRPRYEQYF.

This clone was detected once. The chain is built from TRBV7-2 and TRBJ2-3; the D is unclear. Germline V lookup: CDR1 SGHTA, CDR2 FQGNSA. The CDR3 is 13 residues long. Trimming took off 3 bases at V and 5 bases at J, with 9 bases between the two ends. CDR3 sequence (DNA): TGTGCCAGCAGCTTCACGTGGGGAGATACGCAGTATTTT. This encodes CASSFTWGDTQYF.

This clone came up a few times. This chain links TRBV4-1 with TRBJ1-1; no firm D call. From germline, CDR1 is MGHRA and CDR2 YSYEKL. This CDR3 region has 13 residues. V lost 1 base, J lost 5 bases, and 8 bases lay in between. CDR3 DNA sequence: TGCGCCAGCAGCCAAGGGCCGGTTACTGAAGCTTTCTTT. It codes for CASSQGPVTEAFF.

The DNA for the CDR3 is TGTGCCAGCAGCTTAGGTGACTACCCCACAGATACGCAGTATTTT. Translating it yields CASSLGDYPTDTQYF. This chain uses TRBV7-2 with TRBJ2-3, with a possible D match to TRBD2 (5 bases). Trimming removed 1 base from V and 2 bases from J, with 10 bases in between. This CDR3 comprises 15 residues. CDR1 and CDR2 from the germline V gene are SGHTA and FQGNSA.

This clone showed up just a few times. J is TRBJ1-6 and V is TRBV2; D call uncertain. Trimming took 5 bases from V and 0 from J, leaving 14 bases between them. The CDR3 totals 17 residues. Germline assignment: CDR1 SNHLY and CDR2 FYNNEI. This chain's CDR3 is CASSPDMPSSYNSPLHF. CDR3 sequence (DNA): TGTGCCAGCAGTCCAGACATGCCGAGCTCCTATAATTCACCCCTCCACTTT.